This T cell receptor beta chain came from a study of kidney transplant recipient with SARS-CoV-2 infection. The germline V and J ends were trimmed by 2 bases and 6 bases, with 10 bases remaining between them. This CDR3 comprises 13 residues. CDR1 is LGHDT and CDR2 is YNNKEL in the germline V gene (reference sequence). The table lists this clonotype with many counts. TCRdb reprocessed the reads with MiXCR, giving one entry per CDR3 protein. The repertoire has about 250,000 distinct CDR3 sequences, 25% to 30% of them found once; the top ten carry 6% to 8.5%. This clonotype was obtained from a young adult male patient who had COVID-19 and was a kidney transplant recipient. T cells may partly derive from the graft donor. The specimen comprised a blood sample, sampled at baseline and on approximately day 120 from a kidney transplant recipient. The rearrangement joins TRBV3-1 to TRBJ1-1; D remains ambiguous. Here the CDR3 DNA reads TGTGCCAGCAGCCAATATGGCAGCGCTGAAGCTTTCTTT. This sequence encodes CASSQYGSAEAFF.